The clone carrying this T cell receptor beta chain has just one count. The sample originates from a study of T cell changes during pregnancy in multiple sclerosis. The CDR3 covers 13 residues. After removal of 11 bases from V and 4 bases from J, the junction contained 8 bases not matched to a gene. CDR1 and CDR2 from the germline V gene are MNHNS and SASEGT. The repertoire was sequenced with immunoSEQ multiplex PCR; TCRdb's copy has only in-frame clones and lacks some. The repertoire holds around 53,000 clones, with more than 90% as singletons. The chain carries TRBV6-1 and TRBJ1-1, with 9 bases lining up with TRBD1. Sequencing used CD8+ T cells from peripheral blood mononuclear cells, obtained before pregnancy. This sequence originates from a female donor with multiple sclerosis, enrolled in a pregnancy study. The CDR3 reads CAATGGDVTEAFF. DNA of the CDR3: TGTGCCGCGACAGGGGGGGACGTCACTGAAGCTTTCTTT.